This T cell receptor (beta chain) was identified during a study of Graves' ophthalmopathy and Graves' hyperthyroidism (dated by TCRdb to 2016 to 2019). With regard to the full study: Peripheral blood samples were taken at the time of initial diagnosis, before any treatment was given. To explore V-J signatures that distinguish ophthalmopathy from hyperthyroidism, a discovery set of 100 patients was enrolled, made up of 43 with ophthalmopathy and 55 to 65 with stable hyperthyroidism. In total, approximately 130 blood samples were TCR-sequenced: approximately 42 ophthalmopathy, some 75 hyperthyroidism and approximately 17 hyperthyroidism-to-ophthalmopathy patients. For independent validation, a separate cohort was made up of approximately 18 hyperthyroidism patients plus 17 patients who later progressed from hyperthyroidism to ophthalmopathy. In more than five hyperthyroidism patients, T-cell repertoires of thyroid tissue and blood were compared. Following sampling, methimazole starting at 30 mg daily was administered to hyperthyroidism patients, and high-dose intravenous methylprednisolone was administered to ophthalmopathy patients. The study used TCR beta repertoire signatures to distinguish Graves' ophthalmopathy from Graves' hyperthyroidism and to predict progression to ophthalmopathy.

In the germline V gene, CDR1 corresponds to SGDLS and CDR2 to YYNGEE. Counted from cysteine to phenylalanine, this CDR3 has 15 amino acids. This entry keeps only the CDR3 DNA: 45 bases, framed from base 1. The V and J ends are trimmed by 5 bases and 8 bases, leaving 17 bases between them. Broad study findings and their caveats: In validation, the model predicted ophthalmopathy progression with more than 55% sensitivity and 72% to 80% specificity; roughly 11 predicted patients were CT-confirmed with GO in a median of about 7.1 months. Most expanded thyroid clonotypes with a frequency above 0.001 also appeared in blood, which suggests that blood repertoires may reflect the immune response in the thyroid. Ophthalmopathy was separated from stable hyperthyroidism by the 13-signature model with 85% to 90% sensitivity and 81% to 83% specificity in cross-validation and with 80%/75% in the test set. Sample size was not predetermined statistically, and investigators were not blinded to group allocation.

The ophthalmopathy patients had moderately to severely active disease, with a Clinical Activity Score of 3 or higher, a NOSPECS grade of 4 or higher, and a disease duration of less than 3 months. Anyone with other autoimmune diseases, uncontrolled infections, pregnancy or lactation was excluded from the study. Diagnosis relied on clinical symptoms, serum thyroxine, TRAb, thyroid ultrasound and orbital computed tomography. Using Ficoll-Paque density gradient centrifugation, PBMCs were isolated from 9.5 to 10 ml of fresh peripheral blood. Total RNA was extracted using Trizol reagent, and RNA quality was checked on an Agilent 2100 Bioanalyzer. A few counts support this clonotype. Its specific antigen is unknown. Base qualities are not recorded, but no much larger clone differs from it by a single base. For repertoire sequencing, TCR beta CDR3 regions were amplified from RNA transcripts. A first-round RT-PCR used HTBI primers with the Qiagen OneStep RT-PCR kit, followed by a second-round multiplex PCR, size selection and purification. Sequencing of the libraries was carried out on an Illumina HiSeq2000 in paired-end mode with 100 bp reads. In the authors' own workflow: SOAPnuke was used to process the reads, removing any read that contained adapters or uncalled bases, had a mean Phred below 15, or lacked an exact match to the constant primer or identifier. High-quality paired reads were merged with COPE v1.2.5. Clonotypes were defined as unique nucleotide sequences and were aligned to IMGT TRB V, D and J references using MiTCR v1.1. Analysis was restricted to V-J combinations with a frequency above 0.0001, which covered roughly 99% of repertoires. For each V-J combination, a TCR clonal expansion and chaos score was defined as the ratio of F50 clonal expansion to chaos observed in the TCRdist matrix. Welch's t-statistics and random forest were used to reduce the features to 10 to 15 V-J combinations, which were then used as input to a naive Bayes classifier. The similarity between thyroid and blood repertoires was quantified using the Morisita-Horn index. TCRdb reprocessing: public reads trimmed at Q25 with fastp, clones called with MiXCR, in-frame beta chains kept. Rows are combined by CDR3 protein, so each entry shows the most common genes and DNA. The V and J calls reflect TCRdb's pipeline rather than the authors' work. The sample table shows hundreds of thousands of distinct CDR3 sequences, and around 40% are seen once. About 40% of the sample belongs to the ten largest clones.

This clonotype was obtained from an adult man with Graves' ophthalmopathy. The sequencing input was peripheral blood. The rearrangement joined TRBV9 to TRBJ1-6; the best D guess is TRBD1, with 6 bases matching. For the CDR3, the sequence is CASSFRGGPDSPLHF. The DNA reads as follows: TGTGCCAGCAGTTTTCGAGGGGGGCCGGATTCACCCCTCCACTTT.